The 24 T cell receptor beta chains reported below all come from one sample, sequenced in a study of breast tumors, draining lymph nodes, adjacent tissues (dated by TCRdb to about 2016). The lymph node samples were taken from the axillary draining lymph nodes of breast cancer patients. Preparation of the library involved multiplex PCR. The instrument was an Illumina HiSeq 2000. Using fastp trimming at Q25 and MiXCR clonotype assembly, TCRdb reanalyzed the public sequencing data and kept in-frame beta chains. Identical CDR3 protein sequences are pooled into one entry, listed with their most common genes and DNA. Here the sample has about 230,000 distinct CDR3 sequences; approximately 30% occur a single time. 1.1% to 1.5% of the sample comes from the top ten. The specimen sequenced was axillary lymph node tissue. The source is a female donor with breast cancer. Some clones in this sample may be carry-over from other donors' samples.

Comment on this clonotype: At one end, the junction sequence differs from germline, possibly due to a read error. The V gene is TRBV5-1, the J gene TRBJ2-6; TRBD1 matches 7 bases. CDR1 and CDR2 from the germline V gene are SGHRS and YFSETQ. The length of the CDR3 is 16 residues. The CDR3 region is CASSSRTGGGANALTF. The CDR3 region has the DNA TGCGCCAGCAGTTCCCGGACAGGAGGTGGGGCCAACGCCCTGACTTTC.

V gene TRBV20-1 combines with J gene TRBJ2-3, with D perhaps matching TRBD1 (6 bases). Germline assignment: CDR1 DFQATT and CDR2 SNEGSKA (reference sequence). The V end lost 6 bases, the J end lost 2 bases, and 18 bases lay between the germline ends. CDR3 length: 15 amino acids. The CDR3 DNA follows: TGCAGTGCCCTCAGGTCAGGGGCCAACACAGATACGCAGTATTTT. Its translation: CSALRSGANTDTQYF.

This chain links TRBV7-8 with TRBJ2-5; 11 bases agree with TRBD2. CDR3 size: 16 residues. The germline V gene has CDR1 SGHVS and CDR2 FQNEAQ. J lost 4 bases, V lost 5 bases, and 9 bases had no gene match. CDR3 loop: CASSVLAGVRRETQYF. CDR3 DNA: TGTGCCAGCAGCGTACTAGCGGGAGTACGGCGAGAGACCCAGTACTTC. The full variable domain, with the rest looked up from reference TRBV7-8 and TRBJ2-5, is GAGVSQSPRYKVAKRGQDVALRCDPISGHVSLFWYQQALGQGPEFLTYFQNEAQLDKSGLPSDRFFAERPEGSVSTLKIQRTQQEDSAVYLCASSVLAGVRRETQYFGPGTRLLVL.

This clonotype has a count of ten or more. The chain recombines TRBV6-2 or TRBV6-3 with TRBJ2-5; 9 nucleotides match TRBD1. Germline trimming cut 3 bases from V and 1 base from J; bases unmatched to any gene: 6. Germline V lookup: CDR1 MNHEY, CDR2 SVGEGT. This CDR3 comprises 16 residues. CDR3 sequence reads: CASSYFPDRGQETQYF. The CDR3 nucleotides are TGTGCCAGCAGTTATTTCCCGGACAGGGGCCAAGAGACCCAGTACTTC.

To note about this clonotype: A junction end diverges from the germline sequence, so it may reflect a read error. The chain links TRBV5-1 to TRBJ2-7; 15 bases match TRBD2. This CDR3 comprises 16 residues. CDR1 and CDR2 (germline): SGHRS, YFSETQ. Here the CDR3 reads CASSLDRTSGRDKQYF. In DNA form, the CDR3 reads TGTGCCAGCAGCTTGGACAGGACTAGCGGGAGGGACAAGCAGTACTTC.

This clonotype was observed at least ten times. The genes are TRBV5-1 and TRBJ2-1; D gene uncertain. The V gene's germline CDR1 is SGHRS and CDR2 YFSETQ. CDR3 length: 15 residues. V was trimmed by 5 bases and J by 4 bases, leaving 16 bases between them. The CDR3 DNA is TGCGCCAGCAGTTCCCCGGGTCCCCCTTACAATGAGCAGTTCTTC. This encodes CASSSPGPPYNEQFF.

About this clonotype: The conserved phenylalanine or tryptophan is not found at the CDR3 terminus, so this likely reflects a read error. No DNA is shown, since the ends of the CDR3 on it are uncertain; the CDR3 is the one TCRdb lists. CDR3: CATSDWGKTSGRGNEQLL. V and J are TRBV24-1 and TRBJ2-1; the D call TRBD2 from the table was never checked on the DNA. Both ends counted, the CDR3 spans 18 residues. CDR1 and CDR2 from the germline V gene are KGHDR and SFDVKD.

J is TRBJ1-5 and V is TRBV20-1, with unresolved D. Germline V CDR1 and CDR2: DFQATT, SNEGSKA (reference sequence). Deletions cut 3 bases from V and 7 bases from J, with 10 bases between. This CDR3 spans 12 amino acids. The CDR3: CSASAAGQPQHF. CDR3 in DNA: TGCAGTGCTAGTGCGGCTGGCCAGCCCCAGCATTTT.

The sample holds one count of this clonotype. V is TRBV19 and J is TRBJ1-3; D gene unclear. Germline values: CDR1 LNHDA, CDR2 SQIVND (reference sequence). The CDR3 runs 10 residues. Trimming removed 5 bases from V and 8 bases from J, with 4 bases in between. CDR3 sequence: CASSRDTIYF. The CDR3 nucleotides read TGTGCCAGTAGTCGAGACACCATATATTTT.

Concerning this clonotype itself: This may come from a read error, since a much larger clone is one base off. The chain's CDR3 is CASSHSRGADTQYF. In DNA, the CDR3 is TGTGCCAGCAGTCACTCGAGGGGGGCAGATACGCAGTATTTT. V usage is TRBV6-2 or TRBV6-3 and J usage is TRBJ2-3; D tentatively fits TRBD1 or TRBD2 (6 bases each). The CDR3 has 14 amino acids. The germline gives CDR1 MNHEY, CDR2 SVGEGT.

In its sample, this clonotype was seen many times. The chain uses TRBV20-1 and TRBJ2-7, with D possibly being TRBD1 (6 bases). Deletions cut 0 bases from V and 3 bases from J, with 9 bases between. Germline V lookup: CDR1 DFQATT, CDR2 SNEGSKA (reference sequence). This CDR3 is built from 13 residues. The DNA of the CDR3 is TGCAGTGCTAGAGAGACAGGCCACTACGAGCAGTACTTC. It translates to CSARETGHYEQYF.

On this clonotype: A clone one base away is much larger, so this may be a read error. The gene calls are TRBV5-8 and TRBJ2-1; unclear D gene. The V end was cut by 1 base, the J end by 6 bases, with 8 bases between. Per the germline V gene, CDR1 is SGHTS and CDR2 is YDEGEE. CDR3 length: 13 amino acids. The DNA for the CDR3 is TGTGCCAGCAGCTTGAACTCTGCCAATGAGCAGTTCTTC. It codes for CASSLNSANEQFF. Drawing the rest from reference TRBV5-8 and TRBJ2-1, the complete variable domain is EAGVTQSPTHLIKTRGQQATLRCSPISGHTSVYWYQQALGLGLQFLLWYDEGEERNRGNFPPRFSGRQFPNYSSELNVNALELEDSALYLCASSLNSANEQFFGPGTRLTVL.

The table lists this clonotype with many counts. This chain uses TRBV20-1 with TRBJ1-5; no reliable D call. This CDR3 is built from 13 residues. The V gene's germline CDR1 is DFQATT and CDR2 SNEGSKA (reference sequence). With 4 bases removed from V and 1 base from J, the gap between germline ends came to 8 bases. The CDR3 loop reads CSAKYDSNQPQHF. CDR3 coding DNA: TGCAGTGCTAAATACGACAGCAATCAGCCCCAGCATTTT.

V gene TRBV6-1 combines with J gene TRBJ1-1, with D hard to call. This CDR3 has 15 amino acids. V was pared by 2 bases and J by 7 bases, with 17 bases between. Germline V gene data show CDR1 as MNHNS and CDR2 as SASEGT. Here the CDR3 reads CASSESGLGMVEAFF. The CDR3 DNA follows: TGTGCCAGCAGTGAATCTGGTCTGGGGATGGTTGAAGCTTTCTTT.

This clonotype turned up a few times. This may come from a read error, since a much larger clone is one base off. V and J are TRBV20-1 and TRBJ2-5, with D uncertain. The germline V gene has CDR1 DFQATT and CDR2 SNEGSKA (reference sequence). V was clipped by 0 bases and J by 4 bases, with 15 bases between them. This CDR3 contains 15 residues. CDR3 sequence (DNA): TGCAGTGCTAGAGATCATCGAGGCAGTCCAGAGACCCAGTACTTC. Its protein product is CSARDHRGSPETQYF.

This clonotype showed up many times. The chain joins TRBV6-5 to TRBJ2-3; D gene ambiguous. CDR1 and CDR2 from the germline V gene are MNHEY and SVGAGI. V lost 2 bases and J 0 bases, leaving 9 bases between the germline ends. This CDR3 has 15 amino acids. DNA for the CDR3: TGTGCCAGCAGTTACCGCAAACCTAGCACAGATACGCAGTATTTT. This codes for CASSYRKPSTDTQYF.

This clonotype was detected only a few times. The chain recombines TRBV29-1 with TRBJ1-1; D remains unclear. This CDR3 has 11 amino acids. V was shortened by 7 bases and J by 2 bases, with 8 bases between the two germline ends. Germline CDR1 reads SQVTM; CDR2 reads ANQGSEA. The CDR3 DNA sequence: TGCAGCGCCCTGTTTAACACTGAAGCTTTCTTT. Amino acids: CSALFNTEAFF.

This clonotype was observed at least ten times. V gene TRBV5-1 combines with J gene TRBJ2-1; D may be TRBD1 or TRBD2 (5 bases each). This CDR3 contains 15 residues. The germline V gene encodes CDR1 SGHRS and CDR2 YFSETQ. V was shortened by 0 bases and J by 5 bases, with 12 bases between the two germline ends. DNA for the CDR3: TGCGCCAGCAGCTTGGTCTCGGGGACCAACAATGAGCAGTTCTTC. This sequence encodes CASSLVSGTNNEQFF.

The chain couples TRBV19 to TRBJ1-1; D not resolved. This CDR3 comprises 13 residues. Germline V gene lookup returns CDR1 LNHDA and CDR2 SQIVND (reference sequence). Trimming left V 6 bases short and J 1 base short, with 9 bases between. The CDR3 DNA sequence: TGTGCCAGTAGCTCCCCCGAGAACACTGAAGCTTTCTTT. The encoded protein is CASSSPENTEAFF.

This clonotype was seen many times. This rearrangement joins TRBV24-1 to TRBJ2-2; D is unclear. This CDR3 contains 13 residues. The ends were cut back, 4 bases at V and 0 bases at J, with 2 bases in the middle. Germline CDR1 and CDR2: KGHDR and SFDVKD. The CDR3 DNA follows: TGTGCCACCAGTGAAACGAACACCGGGGAGCTGTTTTTT. Translating gives CATSETNTGELFF.

The chain couples TRBV7-8 to TRBJ2-7; TRBD2 might be the D (5 bases). The CDR3 totals 12 residues. CDR1 is SGHVS and CDR2 is FQNEAQ in the germline V gene. The CDR3 bases are TGTGCTAGGCCCGGACTTACCTACGAGCAGTACTTC. Encoded protein: CARPGLTYEQYF.

This clonotype came up a few times. The rearrangement uses TRBV9 and TRBJ2-5; 11 positions agree with TRBD1. The CDR3 loop spans 17 amino acids. In germline, CDR1 is SGDLS, CDR2 YYNGEE. V lost 0 bases to trimming and J lost 4 bases; unmatched junction nucleotides: 8. The CDR3, as DNA: TGTGCCAGCAGCGTAGGGACAGGGGGCGCATTGGGAGAGACCCAGTACTTC. Protein product: CASSVGTGGALGETQYF.

The gene calls are TRBV5-1 and TRBJ1-1; D gene unclear. Germline values: CDR1 SGHRS, CDR2 YFSETQ. Trimming left V 3 bases short and J 1 base short, with 10 bases between. The CDR3 is 14 amino acids. The CDR3, as DNA: TGCGCCAGCAGCTCAGCGGGATCGAACACTGAAGCTTTCTTT. Residues: CASSSAGSNTEAFF.

Details on this clonotype: At one end, the junction sequence differs from germline, possibly due to a read error. V usage is TRBV7-3 and J usage is TRBJ2-2; D is perhaps TRBD2 (6 bases). Germline values: CDR1 SGHTA, CDR2 FQGTGA. CDR3 length: 13 residues. The CDR3 loop reads CASGLGGTGELLF. The CDR3 region has the DNA TGTGCCAGCGGATTGGGAGGTACCGGGGAGCTGCTTTTT.